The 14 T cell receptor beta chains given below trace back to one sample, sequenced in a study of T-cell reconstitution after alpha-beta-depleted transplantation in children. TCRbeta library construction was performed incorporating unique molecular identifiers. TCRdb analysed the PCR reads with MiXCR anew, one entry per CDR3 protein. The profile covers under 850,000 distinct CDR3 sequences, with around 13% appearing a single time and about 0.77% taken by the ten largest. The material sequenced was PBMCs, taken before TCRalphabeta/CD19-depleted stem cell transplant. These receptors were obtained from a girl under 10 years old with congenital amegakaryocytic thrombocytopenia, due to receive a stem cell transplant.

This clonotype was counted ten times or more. CDR3 sequence (DNA): TGTGCCACCAGCATTACAGGGGGCTTTGAAGCTTTCTTT. Protein: CATSITGGFEAFF. V usage is TRBV15 and J usage is TRBJ1-1; 9 positions match TRBD1. V gave up 4 bases and J gave up 7 bases; unmatched junction bases: 4. Germline assignment: CDR1 LNHNV and CDR2 YYDKDF (reference sequence). CDR3 length: 13 residues.

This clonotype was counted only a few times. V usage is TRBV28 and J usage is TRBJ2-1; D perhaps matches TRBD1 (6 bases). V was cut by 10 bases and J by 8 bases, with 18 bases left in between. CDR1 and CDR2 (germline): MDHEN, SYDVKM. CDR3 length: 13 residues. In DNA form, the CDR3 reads TGTGCCACCCAGGACAGACACGTCTATGAGCAGTTCTTC. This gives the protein CATQDRHVYEQFF.

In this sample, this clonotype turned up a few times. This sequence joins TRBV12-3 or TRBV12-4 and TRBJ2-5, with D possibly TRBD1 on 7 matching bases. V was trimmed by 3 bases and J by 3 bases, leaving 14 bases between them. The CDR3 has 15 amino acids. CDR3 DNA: TGTGCCAGCAGTTTGGGGGGACAGATTAAAGAGACCCAGTACTTC. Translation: CASSLGGQIKETQYF.

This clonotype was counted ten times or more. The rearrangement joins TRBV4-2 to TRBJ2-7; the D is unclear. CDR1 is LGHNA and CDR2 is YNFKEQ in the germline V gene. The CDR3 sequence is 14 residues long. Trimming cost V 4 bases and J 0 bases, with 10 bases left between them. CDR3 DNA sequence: TGTGCCAGCAGCCCAGAGCACAACTCCTACGAGCAGTACTTC. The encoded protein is CASSPEHNSYEQYF.

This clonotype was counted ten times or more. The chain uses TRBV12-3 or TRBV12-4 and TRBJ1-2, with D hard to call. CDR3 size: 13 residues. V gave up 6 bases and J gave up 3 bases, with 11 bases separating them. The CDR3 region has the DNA TGTGCCAGCAGGTCTTCCGGCTACTATGGCTACACCTTC. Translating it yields CASRSSGYYGYTF.

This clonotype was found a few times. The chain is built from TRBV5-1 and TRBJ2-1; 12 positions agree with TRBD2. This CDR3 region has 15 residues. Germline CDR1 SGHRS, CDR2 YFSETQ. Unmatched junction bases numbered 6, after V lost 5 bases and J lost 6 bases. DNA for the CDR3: TGCGCCAGCAGGGGTGGACTAGCGGGGAGCAATGAGCAGTTCTTC. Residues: CASRGGLAGSNEQFF.

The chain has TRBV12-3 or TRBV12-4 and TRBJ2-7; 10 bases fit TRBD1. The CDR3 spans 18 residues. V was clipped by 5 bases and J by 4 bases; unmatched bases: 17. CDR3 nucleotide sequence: TGTGCCAGCAGTCCTCGTCGGGCGAACCGGGACAGGGGTTACGAGCAGTACTTC. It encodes CASSPRRANRDRGYEQYF.

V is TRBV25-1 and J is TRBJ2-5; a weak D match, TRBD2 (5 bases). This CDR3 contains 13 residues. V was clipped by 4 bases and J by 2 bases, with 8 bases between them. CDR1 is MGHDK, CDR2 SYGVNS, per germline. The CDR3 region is CASSVPGQETQYF. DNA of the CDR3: TGTGCCAGCAGTGTCCCGGGGCAAGAGACCCAGTACTTC.

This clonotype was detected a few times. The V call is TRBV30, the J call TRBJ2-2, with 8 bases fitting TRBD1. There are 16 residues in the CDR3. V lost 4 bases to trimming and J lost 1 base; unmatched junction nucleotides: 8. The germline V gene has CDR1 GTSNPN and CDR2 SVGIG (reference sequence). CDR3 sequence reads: CAWIGTGTGNTGELFF. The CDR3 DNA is TGTGCCTGGATAGGCACCGGGACAGGGAACACCGGGGAGCTGTTTTTT.

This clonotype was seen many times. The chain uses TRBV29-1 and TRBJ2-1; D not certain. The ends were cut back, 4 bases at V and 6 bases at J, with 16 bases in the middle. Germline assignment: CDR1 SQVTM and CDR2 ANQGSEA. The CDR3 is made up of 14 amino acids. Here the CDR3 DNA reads TGCAGCGTTGCGTATGGCAGAAATATCAATGAGCAGTTCTTC. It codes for CSVAYGRNINEQFF.

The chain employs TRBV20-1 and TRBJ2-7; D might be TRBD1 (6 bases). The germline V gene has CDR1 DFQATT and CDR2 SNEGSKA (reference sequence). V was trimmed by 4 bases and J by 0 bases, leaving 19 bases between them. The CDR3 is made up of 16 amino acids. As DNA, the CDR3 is TGCAGTGCTATCCCTTCACAGGGTAGGATCTCCTACGAGCAGTACTTC. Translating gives CSAIPSQGRISYEQYF.

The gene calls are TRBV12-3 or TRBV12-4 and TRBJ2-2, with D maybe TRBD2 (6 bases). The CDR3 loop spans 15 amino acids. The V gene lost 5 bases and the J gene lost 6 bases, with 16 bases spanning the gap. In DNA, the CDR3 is TGTGCCAGCAGTGTGGGACTCGGATGGGCCGGGGAGCTGTTTTTT. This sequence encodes CASSVGLGWAGELFF.

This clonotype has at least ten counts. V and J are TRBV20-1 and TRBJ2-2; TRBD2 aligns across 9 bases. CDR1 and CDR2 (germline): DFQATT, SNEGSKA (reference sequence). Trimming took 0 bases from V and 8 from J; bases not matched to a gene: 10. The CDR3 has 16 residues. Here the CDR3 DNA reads TGCAGTGCTAGAGATCAGGCTAGCGGGATTGTTGGGGAGCTGTTTTTT. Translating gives CSARDQASGIVGELFF.

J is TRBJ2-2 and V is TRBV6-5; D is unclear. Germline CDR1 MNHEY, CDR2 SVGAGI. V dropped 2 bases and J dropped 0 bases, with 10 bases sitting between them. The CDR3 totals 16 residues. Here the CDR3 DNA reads TGTGCCAGCAGTTACACAACGTCTCCGAACACCGGGGAGCTGTTTTTT. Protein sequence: CASSYTTSPNTGELFF.